One TCR beta chain is described in this entry. No antigen is known for it. Germline V CDR1 and CDR2: GTSNPN, SVGIG (reference sequence). V lost 5 bases and J 4 bases, leaving 10 bases between the germline ends. CDR3 size: 12 residues. The source of the sample is a study of T cells in Graves' hyperthyroidism and ophthalmopathy. Findings and caveats of the study: Ophthalmopathy could be told apart from stable hyperthyroidism with a 13 V-J model.

Amplification targeted TCR beta CDR3 regions from RNA transcripts. Carried out on the TCR CDR3, a first-round RT-PCR used the HTBI primer set. Each CDR3 protein gets one entry after TCRdb re-called the multiplex PCR reads with MiXCR. The sample has about 740,000 distinct CDR3 sequences, around 15% seen once. Input material: blood. The sequence was obtained from a woman aged 18 to 35 with Graves' hyperthyroidism. This chain joins TRBV30 and TRBJ2-3; D may be TRBD2 (5 bases). The CDR3 loop reads CAWSLRADTQYF. In nucleotides, the CDR3 is TGTGCCTGGTCCTTGAGGGCAGATACGCAGTATTTT.